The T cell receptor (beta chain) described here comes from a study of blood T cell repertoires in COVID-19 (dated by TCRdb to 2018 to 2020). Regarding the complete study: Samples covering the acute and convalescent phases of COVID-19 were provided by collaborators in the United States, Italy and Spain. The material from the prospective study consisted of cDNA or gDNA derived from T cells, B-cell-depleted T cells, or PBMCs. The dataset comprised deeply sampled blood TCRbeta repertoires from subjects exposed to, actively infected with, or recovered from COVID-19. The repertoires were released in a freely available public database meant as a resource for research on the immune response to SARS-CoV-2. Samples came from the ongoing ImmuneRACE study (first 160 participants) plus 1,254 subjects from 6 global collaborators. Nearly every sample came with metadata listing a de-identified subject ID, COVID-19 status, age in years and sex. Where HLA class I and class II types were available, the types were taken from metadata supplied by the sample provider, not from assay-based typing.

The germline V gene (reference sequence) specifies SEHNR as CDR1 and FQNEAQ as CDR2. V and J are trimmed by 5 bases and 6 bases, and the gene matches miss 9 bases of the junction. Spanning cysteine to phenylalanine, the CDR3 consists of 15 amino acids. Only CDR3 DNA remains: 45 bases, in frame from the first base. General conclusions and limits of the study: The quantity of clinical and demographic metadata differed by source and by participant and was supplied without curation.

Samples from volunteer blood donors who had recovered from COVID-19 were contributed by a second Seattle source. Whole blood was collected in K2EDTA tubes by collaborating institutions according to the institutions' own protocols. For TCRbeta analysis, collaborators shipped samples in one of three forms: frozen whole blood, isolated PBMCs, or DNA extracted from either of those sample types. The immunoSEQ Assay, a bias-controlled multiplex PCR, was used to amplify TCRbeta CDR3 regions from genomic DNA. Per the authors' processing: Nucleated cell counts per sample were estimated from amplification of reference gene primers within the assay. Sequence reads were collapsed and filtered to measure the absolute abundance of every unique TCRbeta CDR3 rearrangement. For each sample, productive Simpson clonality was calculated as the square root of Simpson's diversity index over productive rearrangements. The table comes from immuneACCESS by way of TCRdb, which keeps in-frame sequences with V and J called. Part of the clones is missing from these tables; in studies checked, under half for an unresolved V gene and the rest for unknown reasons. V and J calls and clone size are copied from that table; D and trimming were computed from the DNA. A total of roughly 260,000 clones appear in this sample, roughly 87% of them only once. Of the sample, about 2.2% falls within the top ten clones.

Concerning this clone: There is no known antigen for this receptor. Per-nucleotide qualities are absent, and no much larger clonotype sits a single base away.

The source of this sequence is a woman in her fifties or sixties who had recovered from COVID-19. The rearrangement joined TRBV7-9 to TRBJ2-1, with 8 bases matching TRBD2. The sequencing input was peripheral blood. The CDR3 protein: CASSTGLAEGNEQFF. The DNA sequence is TGTGCCAGCAGCACCGGACTAGCTGAGGGCAATGAGCAGTTCTTC.